This TCR beta chain comes out of a study of blood T cell repertoires in COVID-19. Study summary: In each case, the material was cDNA or gDNA derived from T cells, B-cell-depleted T cells, or PBMCs.

Produced via immunoSEQ multiplex PCR; TCRdb's table is partial and in-frame only. The sample holds 200,000 to 250,000 clones, about 91% seen once. CDR1 LNHNV and CDR2 YYDKDF come from the germline V gene (reference sequence). The CDR3 has 15 amino acids. Germline trimming cut 9 bases from V and 3 bases from J; bases unmatched to any gene: 7. The clonotype was recovered from a man younger than 35 with active or convalescent COVID-19. The chain employs TRBV15 and TRBJ2-5; 13 nucleotides agree with TRBD2. The sequenced material came from peripheral blood. The CDR3 coding sequence is TGTGCCACGGGACTAGCGGGACTCTCTAAAGAGACCCAGTACTTC. Amino acid sequence: CATGLAGLSKETQYF. Looking up the rest from reference TRBV15 and TRBJ2-5 gives the full variable domain: DAMVIQNPRYQVTQFGKPVTLSCSQTLNHNVMYWYQQKSSQAPKLLFHYYDKDFNNEADTPDNFQSRRPNTSFCFLDIRSPGLGDTAMYLCATGLAGLSKETQYFGPGTRLLVL.